What follows is one T cell receptor beta chain and its context. The sample holds a few counts of this clonotype. What antigen it recognizes has not been identified. Per-base qualities were not stored, and no clone one base away is much larger. As encoded in the germline V gene, CDR1 is LGHNA while CDR2 is YNFKEQ. The trim is 1 base for V and 4 bases for J, with a gap of 10 bases between the germline ends. Inclusive of the bounding cysteine and phenylalanine, the CDR3 is 14 residues long. Just the 42-base CDR3 DNA is kept, in frame starting at base 1. Moderately to severely active disease, a Clinical Activity Score of at least 3, a NOSPECS grade of at least 4, and a duration under 3 months were present in ophthalmopathy patients. Exclusion was applied to patients with uncontrolled infections, other autoimmune diseases, pregnancy or lactation. Diagnoses were established on the basis of clinical symptoms, serum thyroxine and TRAb, thyroid ultrasound, and orbital computed tomography. PBMCs were isolated from about 9 ml of fresh peripheral blood by Ficoll-Paque density gradient centrifugation. Total RNA was extracted with Trizol reagent, and quality was checked on an Agilent 2100 Bioanalyzer.

The TCR beta CDR3 regions were amplified from RNA transcripts. For the first round of RT-PCR on the TCR CDR3, the HTBI primer set was used together with the Qiagen OneStep RT-PCR kit. The libraries were constructed in a second round of multiplex PCR and then size-selected and purified. The libraries were sequenced on an Illumina HiSeq2000 using paired-end 100 bp reads. The study's own analysis went as follows. SOAPnuke was used to process the raw data, removing reads that contained adapters or uncalled bases, had a mean Phred below 15, or lacked an exact match to the constant primer or identifier. COPE v1.2.5 was used to merge high-quality paired reads, and clonotypes were defined as unique nucleotide sequences. MiTCR v1.1 was used to align clonotypes to the IMGT TRBV, TRBD and TRBJ reference segments. The analysis was restricted to V-J combinations with a frequency above 0.0001, which together covered 98% to 99.2% of the repertoires. The TCS score was defined as F50 (clonal expansion) divided by E x V (chaos), with BLOSUM62-based TCRdist calculated between CDR3 peptides within each V-J. Welch's t-statistics and random forest reduced roughly 540 V-J features to under 15, which were used in a naive Bayes classifier (R e1071). TCRdb took the public reads, trimmed them with fastp at Q25, ran MiXCR for clone calling and kept in-frame beta chains. Merged by CDR3 protein, the rows form single entries marked with the most common genes and DNA. These V and J calls are TCRdb output, not the study's own analysis. The sample has approximately 300,000 distinct CDR3 sequences on record, around 20% of them singletons. Just under 40% of the sample is held by the ten biggest clonotypes.

The data derive from a study of T cells in Graves' hyperthyroidism and ophthalmopathy (dated by TCRdb to 2018 to 2020). Background on the whole study: Peripheral blood was collected at initial diagnosis, before any treatment. TCR V-J signatures able to tell the groups apart were searched for in a discovery cohort of around 95 patients, of whom more than 40 had Graves' ophthalmopathy and roughly 59 had stable Graves' hyperthyroidism. Whether ophthalmopathy could be predicted prospectively was tested in an independent validation cohort made up of 18 hyperthyroidism patients plus 17 patients who later progressed to ophthalmopathy. The 85 to 100 discovery patients were randomly split 7:3 into training and test sets. Thyroid tissue and blood T-cell repertoires from six Graves' hyperthyroidism patients were also compared in the study. Once sampling was done, hyperthyroidism patients were given methimazole at a starting dose of 30 mg daily, whereas ophthalmopathy patients were given high-dose intravenous methylprednisolone. TCR Vbeta CDR3 sequencing of 120 to 150 peripheral blood samples (roughly 41 ophthalmopathy, under 80 hyperthyroidism and roughly 17 progressor patients) is reported in the paper. Results and caveats for the whole study, not just this receptor: During validation, the model predicted progression to ophthalmopathy a median of about 6.5 months ahead of onset, with approximately 70% sensitivity and 72% to 80% specificity. No statistical method was used to fix the sample size in advance, and group allocation was not hidden from the investigators. A model built on a 13 V-J signature distinguished ophthalmopathy from stable hyperthyroidism, reaching about 88% sensitivity and 81.08% specificity in cross-validation and 80%/75% in testing. Blood samples also contained most of the expanded thyroid clonotypes (frequency above 0.001), which suggests that blood repertoires may reflect thyroid immune responses.

The sequence came from a man aged 50 or older with Graves' ophthalmopathy. The sample was blood. This receptor chain uses TRBV4-2 and TRBJ1-2; D gene: possibly TRBD1, on 6 matching bases. The DNA sequence is TGTGCCAGCAGCCAAGTCACGGACAGCTATGGCTACACCTTC. This gives the protein CASSQVTDSYGYTF.